This TCR beta chain was obtained from a study of control samples from healthy donors and cancer patients. Trimming left V 2 bases short and J 3 bases short, with 17 bases between. CDR3 length equals 16 residues. Germline loops: CDR1 LNHDA, CDR2 SQIVND (reference sequence). Libraries were prepared by immunoSEQ multiplex PCR; TCRdb keeps only in-frame clonotypes and omits some of them. The sample lists about 160,000 clones; roughly 94% were seen once. V usage is TRBV19 and J usage is TRBJ2-7; D might be TRBD1 (6 bases). The clonotype was recovered from a man in his fifties or sixties with colorectal cancer. Sequenced material: PBMCs. The CDR3 here is CASSIKGDLGNYEQYF. The CDR3 coding sequence is TGTGCCAGTAGTATAAAGGGGGACCTGGGGAACTACGAGCAGTACTTC.